This passage covers 4 T cell receptor beta chains from one sample sequenced in a study of blood T cell repertoires in COVID-19. The repertoire was sequenced with immunoSEQ multiplex PCR; TCRdb's copy has only in-frame clones and lacks some. The table includes more than 350,000 clones, more than 80% detected once. Sequencing used PBMCs or T cells enriched from blood (not recorded which). These receptors all stem from a man aged 18 to 30 who had recovered from COVID-19.

Concerning this clone: The junction departs from the called germline gene at one end, perhaps through a read error. The chain couples TRBV11-2 to TRBJ2-1, with TRBD1 matching over 7 bases. CDR1 SGHAT and CDR2 FQNNGV come from the germline V gene. The CDR3 is 12 residues long. The chain's CDR3 is CASSLGQGVEIF. CDR3 nucleotide sequence: TGTGCCAGCAGCTTAGGACAGGGAGTGGAGATCTTC.

This rearrangement joins TRBV7-2 to TRBJ1-4, with 9 positions matching TRBD1. The J segment lost 8 bases and the V segment lost 7 bases, leaving 8 bases of the junction unmatched. CDR3 length: 14 amino acids. Germline assignment: CDR1 SGHTA and CDR2 FQGNSA. CDR3 coding DNA: TGTGCCAGCAACACACAGGGGGCCGGGGAAAAACTGTTTTTT. It codes for CASNTQGAGEKLFF.

The V gene is TRBV5-1, the J gene TRBJ1-4; tentative D call: TRBD1 (5 bases). The CDR3 is 15 residues long. V lost 2 bases, J lost 8 bases, and 16 bases lay in between. CDR1 SGHRS and CDR2 YFSETQ come from the germline V gene. DNA for the CDR3: TGCGCCAGCAGCTTTAGCCAGGGTGAGAGGGAAAAACTGTTTTTT. Its translation: CASSFSQGEREKLFF.

This chain links TRBV23-1 with TRBJ2-7; 8 bases fit TRBD1. TRBV23-1 is an ORF, and what it does is uncertain. The CDR3 is 17 residues long. V gave up 3 bases and J gave up 7 bases; unmatched junction bases: 17. The CDR3 protein is CASSQGLAGGFGGEQYF. CDR3 sequence (DNA): TGCGCCAGCAGTCAGGGGTTGGCAGGGGGCTTCGGAGGGGAGCAGTACTTC.